Below, 28 T cell receptor beta chains from the same sample are listed, as sequenced in a study of cytomegalovirus exposure and HLA in healthy donors. Primers included in the PCR were 60 Vbeta and 13 Jbeta primers. Sequencing was performed with immunoSEQ multiplex PCR; in TCRdb, only in-frame clones are kept and a portion is missing. The sample contains around 210,000 clones, about 85% of which appear only once. Sample: PBMCs. The receptors shown here come from a girl aged 2 to 9 in good health and CMV-seronegative.

This clone occurred once. The V call is TRBV5-1, the J call TRBJ1-2; D is perhaps TRBD1 (6 bases). The V gene's germline CDR1 is SGHRS and CDR2 YFSETQ. The CDR3 runs to 14 residues. V was clipped by 4 bases and J by 4 bases, with 14 bases between them. CDR3 protein: CASSGTSGVYGYTF. The CDR3 DNA reads TGCGCCAGCAGCGGGACCTCAGGGGTCTATGGCTACACCTTC.

The chain links TRBV5-1 to TRBJ2-3, with D uncertain. The CDR3 is 14 residues long. Trimming took off 0 bases at V and 2 bases at J, with 7 bases between the two ends. CDR1 is SGHRS and CDR2 is YFSETQ in the germline V gene. The CDR3 sequence: CASSLDLPTDTQYF. As DNA, the CDR3 is TGCGCCAGCAGCTTGGACCTACCCACAGATACGCAGTATTTT.

V gene TRBV7-6 combines with J gene TRBJ1-1; D is possibly TRBD1 (5 bases). V was clipped by 0 bases and J by 1 base, with 6 bases between them. Germline V gene lookup returns CDR1 SGHVS and CDR2 FNYEAQ. The CDR3 has 14 residues. The CDR3 loop reads CASSLADRNTEAFF. DNA for the CDR3: TGTGCCAGCAGCTTAGCTGACAGGAACACTGAAGCTTTCTTT. Supplemented by reference TRBV7-6 and TRBJ1-1, the full variable domain reads GAGVSQSPRYKVTKRGQDVALRCDPISGHVSLYWYRQALGQGPEFLTYFNYEAQQDKSGLPNDRFSAERPEGSISTLTIQRTEQRDSAMYRCASSLADRNTEAFFGQGTRLTVV.

The rearrangement joins TRBV11-3 to TRBJ2-3; 10 nucleotides match TRBD1. The CDR3 has 14 amino acids. Germline assignment: CDR1 SGHNT and CDR2 YENEEA. V lost 5 bases and J lost 3; bases outside the gene matches: 2. CDR3 residues: CASSPGQGTDTQYF. Written as DNA, the CDR3 is TGTGCCAGCAGCCCGGGACAGGGGACAGATACGCAGTATTTT.

For the CDR3, the DNA is TGTGCCAGCAGCCCCACACCCCAACAGGGGTGGTCCTACAATGAGCAGTTCTTC. Translation: CASSPTPQQGWSYNEQFF. The chain is built from TRBV7-6 and TRBJ2-1; the match to TRBD1 covers 7 bases. CDR3 size: 18 residues. V shed 5 bases, J shed 1 base, and the junction held 14 bases outside the gene matches. Germline CDR1 and CDR2: SGHVS and FNYEAQ.

The chain recombines TRBV5-1 with TRBJ2-1, with 9 bases lining up with TRBD1. CDR3 size: 16 residues. Germline CDR1 and CDR2: SGHRS and YFSETQ. J was trimmed by 5 bases and V by 4 bases; bases with no gene match: 10. The CDR3 here is CASSRAGTGFDNEQFF. The CDR3 region has the DNA TGCGCCAGCAGCAGGGCCGGGACAGGGTTCGACAATGAGCAGTTCTTC.

The chain uses TRBV6-1 and TRBJ2-5; 9 nucleotides align to TRBD1. The CDR3 has 13 residues. V shed 6 bases and J 5 bases; nucleotides not matched to a gene: 4. Germline loops: CDR1 MNHNS, CDR2 SASEGT. CDR3 in DNA: TGTGCCAGCAGGAAGACAGGGGGGGAGACCCAGTACTTC. It specifies CASRKTGGETQYF.

This clone came up once. This rearrangement joins TRBV27 to TRBJ1-1; TRBD1 aligns across 8 bases. Germline CDR1 and CDR2: MNHEY and SMNVEV (reference sequence). CDR3 length equals 13 residues. Germline trimming cut 6 bases from V and 4 bases from J; bases unmatched to any gene: 4. The CDR3 DNA is TGTGCCAGCAGCCAACAGGGGGGCACTGAAGCTTTCTTT. Translating it yields CASSQQGGTEAFF.

This chain connects TRBV14 to TRBJ1-2; TRBD1 aligns across 7 bases. This CDR3 comprises 16 residues. V trimming: 1 base; J trimming: 4 bases; junction bases outside the gene matches: 9. The germline gives CDR1 SGHDN, CDR2 FVKESK. DNA for the CDR3: TGTGCCAGCAGCCAAGTTAGGGCTACAGGGGTCTATGGCTACACCTTC. Its translation: CASSQVRATGVYGYTF.

V gene TRBV6-6 combines with J gene TRBJ2-7; 7 nucleotides align to TRBD1. V lost 6 bases and J lost 2; bases outside the gene matches: 10. CDR3 length equals 15 residues. CDR1 and CDR2 from the germline V gene are MNHNY and SVGAGI (reference sequence). Here the CDR3 reads CASRFNADRTYEQYF. The CDR3 DNA is TGTGCCAGCAGGTTTAACGCGGACAGGACCTACGAGCAGTACTTC.

The rearrangement links TRBV10-1 to TRBJ2-1; D remains ambiguous. Trimming took off 0 bases at V and 2 bases at J, with 5 bases between the two ends. The CDR3 consists of 14 residues. Germline loops: CDR1 WNHNN, CDR2 SYGVQD (reference sequence). The CDR3 nucleotides are TGCGCCAGCAGTGAGTCGAGTGCCTACAATGAGCAGTTCTTC. Its translation is CASSESSAYNEQFF.

J is TRBJ2-7 and V is TRBV6-5; 9 nucleotides line up with TRBD1. Germline V gene sequence: CDR1 MNHEY, CDR2 SVGAGI. This CDR3 comprises 16 residues. With V trimmed by 2 bases and J by 2 bases, 7 bases remained unmatched. CDR3 amino acids: CASSYREGQGAYEQYF. CDR3 nucleotides: TGTGCCAGCAGTTACCGCGAGGGACAGGGAGCCTACGAGCAGTACTTC.

The CDR3 region has the DNA TGCGCCAGCATGAGAGTCCTACAAGAGACCCAGTACTTC. Amino acid sequence: CASMRVLQETQYF. V is TRBV5-1 and J is TRBJ2-5; D call uncertain. Germline loops: CDR1 SGHRS, CDR2 YFSETQ. V was shortened by 6 bases and J by 2 bases, with 11 bases between the two germline ends. The CDR3 sequence is 13 residues long. Filled out from reference TRBV5-1 and TRBJ2-5, the complete variable domain reads KAGVTQTPRYLIKTRGQQVTLSCSPISGHRSVSWYQQTPGQGLQFLFEYFSETQRNKGNFPGRFSGRQFSNSRSEMNVSTLELGDSALYLCASMRVLQETQYFGPGTRLLVL.

This chain connects TRBV7-8 to TRBJ1-2; TRBD1 might be the D (5 bases). From germline, CDR1 is SGHVS and CDR2 FQNEAQ. The CDR3 is 13 amino acids. V lost 8 bases and J 5 bases, leaving 15 bases between the germline ends. As DNA, the CDR3 is TGTGCCAGCGCCATCGACGGGGGATATGGCTACACCTTC. It is translated as CASAIDGGYGYTF.

V usage is TRBV7-9 and J usage is TRBJ2-3; 7 nucleotides line up with TRBD2. The CDR3 has 16 residues. In germline, CDR1 is SEHNR, CDR2 FQNEAQ (reference sequence). The ends lost 7 bases at V and 3 bases at J; junction bases unmatched: 13. CDR3 sequence reads: CASTQGGRGRTDTQYF. As DNA, the CDR3 is TGTGCCAGCACCCAAGGCGGGAGAGGTAGGACAGATACGCAGTATTTT.

The chain recombines TRBV5-1 with TRBJ2-1; 9 nucleotides agree with TRBD2. Germline V gene data show CDR1 as SGHRS and CDR2 as YFSETQ. CDR3 length equals 19 residues. Trimming removed 4 bases from V and 4 bases from J; junction bases left unmatched: 18. CDR3 DNA sequence: TGCGCCAGCAGCCCGATGGGCGGGGGGGCCGACGTGAAATACAATGAGCAGTTCTTC. Protein sequence: CASSPMGGGADVKYNEQFF.

This chain uses TRBV7-9 with TRBJ2-3; D is possibly TRBD2 (5 bases). CDR1 and CDR2 (germline): SEHNR, FQNEAQ (reference sequence). Between the trimmed V and J ends, which lost 5 bases and 1 base, there was a span of 16 bases. The CDR3 contains 16 residues. CDR3 sequence reads: CASSTRRPLGTDTQYF. CDR3 bases: TGTGCCAGCAGCACTAGACGGCCCCTAGGCACAGATACGCAGTATTTT. The full variable domain, completed using reference TRBV7-9 and TRBJ2-3, is DTGVSQNPRHKITKRGQNVTFRCDPISEHNRLYWYRQTLGQGPEFLTYFQNEAQLEKSRLLSDRFSAERPKGSFSTLEIQRTEQGDSAMYLCASSTRRPLGTDTQYFGPGTRLTVL.

This clone has just a few counts. V usage is TRBV5-1 and J usage is TRBJ2-6, with 9 bases that match TRBD2. The V gene end was trimmed by 4 bases and the J gene end by 2 bases; junction bases not matched to a gene: 4. The CDR3 has 16 amino acids. Per germline, CDR1 SGHRS and CDR2 YFSETQ. In DNA form, the CDR3 reads TGCGCCAGCAGCCTTCCTAGCGGGACTGGGGCCAACGTCCTGACTTTC. The encoded protein is CASSLPSGTGANVLTF.

The rearrangement joins TRBV6-5 to TRBJ1-4, with 8 bases identical to TRBD1. Germline CDR1 and CDR2: MNHEY and SVGAGI. After removal of 2 bases from V and 7 bases from J, the junction contained 3 bases not matched to a gene. The CDR3 covers 14 residues. The CDR3: CASSYGQGPEKLFF. Here the CDR3 DNA reads TGTGCCAGCAGTTACGGACAGGGCCCTGAAAAACTGTTTTTT.

The chain uses TRBV7-9 and TRBJ2-7, with 9 bases identical to TRBD2. The junction had 8 bases not matched to a gene; V was cut back by 4 bases and J by 7 bases. CDR3 length: 14 amino acids. The V gene's germline CDR1 is SEHNR and CDR2 FQNEAQ (reference sequence). As DNA, the CDR3 is TGTGCCAGCAGCTCCACTAGCGGGTATTCGGAGCAGTACTTC. Protein: CASSSTSGYSEQYF.

By proportion, this clone is medium-sized. V usage is TRBV30 and J usage is TRBJ1-1; TRBD1 is a possible D gene (6 bases). Trimming cost V 5 bases and J 7 bases, with 14 bases left between them. The germline gives CDR1 GTSNPN, CDR2 SVGIG (reference sequence). CDR3 size: 12 residues. The CDR3 DNA reads TGTGCCTGGTCCCACTACAGGGTTGAAGCTTTCTTT. It is translated as CAWSHYRVEAFF.

J is TRBJ1-4 and V is TRBV29-1; tentatively, D is TRBD1 (6 bases). CDR1 is SQVTM, CDR2 ANQGSEA, per germline. This CDR3 has 13 amino acids. The V end was cut by 4 bases, the J end by 7 bases, with 13 bases between. Here the CDR3 reads CSVGEGGLEKLFF. The CDR3 DNA reads TGCAGCGTTGGAGAGGGGGGTCTTGAAAAACTGTTTTTT.

This clone was picked up a small number of times. The CDR3 loop reads CASSLVPHTRGTEAFF. The DNA for the CDR3 is TGTGCCAGCAGCTTGGTCCCCCACACCAGAGGCACTGAAGCTTTCTTT. The chain combines TRBV5-6 with TRBJ1-1; D gene uncertain. This CDR3 has 16 amino acids. V lost 0 bases and J 4 bases, leaving 16 bases between the germline ends. Germline CDR1 is SGHDT and CDR2 is YYEEEE.

The CDR3 protein is CASSRGLVDTGELFF. In DNA, the CDR3 is TGTGCCAGCAGCCGGGGACTAGTAGACACCGGGGAGCTGTTTTTT. The J gene is TRBJ2-2, the V gene TRBV5-4, with TRBD2 matching over 8 bases. Germline CDR1 and CDR2: SGHNT and YYREEE (reference sequence). V shed 4 bases and J 3 bases; nucleotides not matched to a gene: 5. The CDR3 consists of 15 residues. The variable domain in full, completed from reference TRBV5-4 and TRBJ2-2, reads ETGVTQSPTHLIKTRGQQVTLRCSSQSGHNTVSWYQQALGQGPQFIFQYYREEENGRGNFPPRFSGLQFPNYSSELNVNALELDDSALYLCASSRGLVDTGELFFGEGSRLTVL.

This rearrangement joins TRBV30 to TRBJ2-5, with TRBD1 as a possible D gene (5 bases). Matching the DNA end better, TRBJ2-7 makes the J call doubtful. This CDR3 region has 12 residues. The V gene's germline CDR1 is GTSNPN and CDR2 SVGIG (reference sequence). The CDR3 nucleotides are TGTGCCTGGAGTGAGGGGTACGGCGAGCAGTACTTC. Amino acids: CAWSEGYGEQYF.

This sequence joins TRBV5-1 and TRBJ2-7; TRBD2 matches 12 bases. Germline lookup yields CDR1 SGHRS and CDR2 YFSETQ. Trimming took 0 bases from V and 2 from J; bases not matched to a gene: 9. The CDR3 is made up of 18 amino acids. The CDR3: CASSLVGLRTSGAYEQYF. For the CDR3, the DNA is TGCGCCAGCAGCTTGGTGGGCCTAAGGACTAGCGGGGCCTACGAGCAGTACTTC.

The chain has TRBV5-4 and TRBJ2-3; 8 bases match TRBD1. The CDR3 has 16 residues. With 0 bases clipped from V and 0 bases from J, the junction kept 3 bases outside the gene matches. The V gene's germline CDR1 is SGHNT and CDR2 YYREEE (reference sequence). CDR3 DNA: TGTGCCAGCAGCTTGGGACAGGGGAGAAGCACAGATACGCAGTATTTT. Encoded protein: CASSLGQGRSTDTQYF.

The V gene is TRBV9, the J gene TRBJ2-1, with D possibly TRBD2 on 6 matching bases. This CDR3 is 15 amino acids long. The germline gives CDR1 SGDLS, CDR2 YYNGEE. The germline V and J ends were trimmed by 0 bases and 7 bases, with 14 bases remaining between them. The CDR3 loop reads CASSVGLDRWNEQFF. The DNA for the CDR3 is TGTGCCAGCAGCGTAGGACTAGATCGGTGGAATGAGCAGTTCTTC.